Listed here are 10 T cell receptor beta chains from one sample, sequenced in a study of blood T cell repertoires in COVID-19. Some clones are missing from TCRdb's copy, which holds only in-frame ones; the method was immunoSEQ multiplex PCR. The sample includes approximately 250,000 clones, over 65% of them seen just once. The sample comprised peripheral blood. Receptors originate from a man in his sixties who had recovered from COVID-19.

This clone appeared once. V and J are TRBV28 and TRBJ1-2; D might be TRBD1 (6 bases). This CDR3 region has 14 residues. V lost 2 bases and J 8 bases, leaving 15 bases between the germline ends. The germline V gene has CDR1 MDHEN and CDR2 SYDVKM. In nucleotides, the CDR3 is TGTGCCAGCAGTTTAAACAGGGTCGGAGGAGGCTACACCTTC. Translation: CASSLNRVGGGYTF.

J is TRBJ2-2 and V is TRBV11-2; D may be TRBD1 (6 bases). This CDR3 comprises 16 residues. V was shortened by 2 bases and J by 2 bases, with 12 bases between the two germline ends. Germline CDR1 SGHAT, CDR2 FQNNGV. CDR3 in amino acids: CASSLSRTVNTGELFF. The CDR3 nucleotides read TGTGCCAGCAGCTTATCTAGGACAGTAAACACCGGGGAGCTGTTTTTT.

This chain joins TRBV7-8 and TRBJ2-7, with no clear D. Deletions cut 4 bases from V and 3 bases from J, with 13 bases between. CDR1 and CDR2 from the germline V gene are SGHVS and FQNEAQ. The CDR3 length is 14 residues. CDR3 in DNA: TGTGCCAGCAGCTCCCTAGTCGTTTTCTACGAGCAGTACTTC. This codes for CASSSLVVFYEQYF.

This clone occurred a few times. The J gene is TRBJ1-2, the V gene TRBV11-2; tentative D call: TRBD1 (5 bases). The germline V gene has CDR1 SGHAT and CDR2 FQNNGV. The CDR3 is made up of 12 amino acids. V was clipped by 5 bases and J by 7 bases, with 11 bases between them. The chain's CDR3 is CASSQGLGGYTF. In DNA form, the CDR3 reads TGTGCCAGCAGCCAGGGTTTAGGTGGCTACACCTTC.

This clone was counted once. Other DNA sequences from this sample encode an identical CDR3 as well. The V gene is TRBV2, the J gene TRBJ1-5; no clear D. Germline V gene data show CDR1 as SNHLY and CDR2 as FYNNEI. Trimming took off 2 bases at V and 2 bases at J, with 7 bases between the two ends. CDR3 length: 14 amino acids. As DNA, the CDR3 is TGTGCCAGCAGTGAACTTGCAGGCAATCAGCCCCAGCATTTT. This gives the protein CASSELAGNQPQHF.

The chain employs TRBV7-2 and TRBJ2-6; 7 nucleotides align to TRBD2. Germline V gene data show CDR1 as SGHTA and CDR2 as FQGNSA. CDR3 length: 15 amino acids. The ends lost 1 base at V and 4 bases at J; junction bases unmatched: 1. CDR3 in amino acids: CASSLGGGGANVLTF. CDR3 nucleotide sequence: TGTGCCAGCAGCTTAGGGGGGGGAGGGGCCAACGTCCTGACTTTC. The whole variable domain, remainder taken from reference TRBV7-2 and TRBJ2-6, is GAGVSQSPSNKVTEKGKDVELRCDPISGHTALYWYRQSLGQGLEFLIYFQGNSAPDKSGLPSDRFSAERTGGSVSTLTIQRTQQEDSAVYLCASSLGGGGANVLTFGAGSRLTVL.

This clone was observed a few times. The genes are TRBV5-1 and TRBJ2-2, with 9 nucleotides matching TRBD1. The CDR3 spans 15 residues. CDR1 and CDR2 (germline): SGHRS, YFSETQ. The V gene end was trimmed by 4 bases and the J gene end by 7 bases; junction bases not matched to a gene: 8. The CDR3 here is CASSPGTGRGGELFF. For the CDR3, the DNA is TGCGCCAGCAGCCCCGGGACAGGGAGAGGCGGGGAGCTGTTTTTT.

V usage is TRBV5-1 and J usage is TRBJ1-2, with 7 positions matching TRBD1. The CDR3 runs 12 residues. Germline V lookup: CDR1 SGHRS, CDR2 YFSETQ. Trimming removed 10 bases from V and 6 bases from J; junction bases left unmatched: 9. The CDR3 nucleotides read TGCGCCTCCAGGGGGGAGAGGGATGGCTACACCTTC. It translates to CASRGERDGYTF.

The chain employs TRBV2 and TRBJ1-1, with 7 positions matching TRBD1. V lost 4 bases to trimming and J lost 1 base; unmatched junction nucleotides: 12. This CDR3 has 17 residues. Looked up from germline, CDR1 is SNHLY and CDR2 is FYNNEI. CDR3 sequence: CASSGQGDHTRNTEAFF. CDR3 in DNA: TGTGCCAGCAGTGGTCAGGGGGACCACACTCGGAACACTGAAGCTTTCTTT. Full variable domain (rest looked up from reference TRBV2 and TRBJ1-1): EPEVTQTPSHQVTQMGQEVILRCVPISNHLYFYWYRQILGQKVEFLVSFYNNEISEKSEIFDDQFSVERPDGSNFTLKIRSTKLEDSAMYFCASSGQGDHTRNTEAFFGQGTRLTVV.

The J gene is TRBJ2-1, the V gene TRBV3-1 (or the pseudogene TRBV3-2); tentative D call: TRBD2 (6 bases). Germline CDR1 and CDR2: LGHDT and YNNKEL (reference sequence). CDR3 length equals 15 residues. V was shortened by 2 bases and J by 0 bases, with 8 bases between the two germline ends. CDR3 coding DNA: TGTGCCAGCAGCCAAACCGGGAGCTCCTACAATGAGCAGTTCTTC. Residues: CASSQTGSSYNEQFF.